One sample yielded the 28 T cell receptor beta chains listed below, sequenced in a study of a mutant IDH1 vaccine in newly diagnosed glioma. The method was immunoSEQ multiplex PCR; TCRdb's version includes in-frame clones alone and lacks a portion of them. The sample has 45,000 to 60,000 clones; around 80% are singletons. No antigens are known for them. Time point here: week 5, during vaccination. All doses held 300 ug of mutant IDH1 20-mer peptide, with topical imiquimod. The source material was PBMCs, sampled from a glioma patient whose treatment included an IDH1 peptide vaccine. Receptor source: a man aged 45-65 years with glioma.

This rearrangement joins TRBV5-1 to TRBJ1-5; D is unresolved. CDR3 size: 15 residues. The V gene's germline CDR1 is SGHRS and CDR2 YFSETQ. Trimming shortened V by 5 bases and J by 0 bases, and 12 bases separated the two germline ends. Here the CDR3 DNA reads TGCGCCAGCAGGCCGGTCGGGGATAGCAATCAGCCCCAGCATTTT. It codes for CASRPVGDSNQPQHF.

The CDR3 spells CASSFTDRGRGGYTF. The CDR3 region has the DNA TGTGCCAGCAGCTTCACCGACAGGGGGCGAGGTGGCTACACCTTC. The chain links TRBV7-2 to TRBJ1-2; 10 bases map to TRBD1. After removal of 3 bases from V and 7 bases from J, the junction contained 8 bases not matched to a gene. The CDR3 loop spans 15 amino acids. CDR1 is SGHTA, CDR2 FQGNSA, per germline. The whole variable domain, remainder taken from reference TRBV7-2 and TRBJ1-2, is GAGVSQSPSNKVTEKGKDVELRCDPISGHTALYWYRQSLGQGLEFLIYFQGNSAPDKSGLPSDRFSAERTGGSVSTLTIQRTQQEDSAVYLCASSFTDRGRGGYTFGSGTRLTVV.

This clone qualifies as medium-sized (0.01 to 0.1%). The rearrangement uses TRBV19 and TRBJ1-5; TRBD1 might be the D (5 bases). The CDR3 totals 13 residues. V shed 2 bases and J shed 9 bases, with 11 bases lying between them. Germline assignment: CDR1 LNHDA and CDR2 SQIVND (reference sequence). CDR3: CASSINEGRPQHF. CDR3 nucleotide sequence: TGTGCCAGTAGTATAAACGAGGGGAGGCCCCAGCATTTT.

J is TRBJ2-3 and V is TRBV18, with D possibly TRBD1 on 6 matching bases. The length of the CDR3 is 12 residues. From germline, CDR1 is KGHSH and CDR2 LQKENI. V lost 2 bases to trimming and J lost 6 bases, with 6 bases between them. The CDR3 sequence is CASSPGGDTQYF. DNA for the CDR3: TGTGCCAGCTCACCAGGGGGCGATACGCAGTATTTT.

The CDR3 protein is CALSSSGTRDTGELFF. CDR3 nucleotide sequence: TGTGCTTTATCAAGCAGCGGGACAAGGGACACCGGGGAGCTGTTTTTT. J is TRBJ2-2 and V is TRBV30; D possibly corresponds to TRBD2 (7 bases). This CDR3 contains 16 residues. Germline V lookup: CDR1 GTSNPN, CDR2 SVGIG (reference sequence). The complete variable domain, with remaining parts taken from reference TRBV30 and TRBJ2-2, reads SQTIHQWPATLVQPVGSPLSLECTVEGTSNPNLYWYRQAAGRGLQLLFYSVGIGQISSEVPQNLSASRPQDRQFILSSKKLLLSDSGFYLCALSSSGTRDTGELFFGEGSRLTVL.

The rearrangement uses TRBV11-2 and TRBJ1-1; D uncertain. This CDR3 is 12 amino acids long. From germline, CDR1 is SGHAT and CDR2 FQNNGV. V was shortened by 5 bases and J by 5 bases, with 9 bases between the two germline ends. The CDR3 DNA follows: TGTGCCAGCAGCCCCGGACTTACTGAAGCTTTCTTT. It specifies CASSPGLTEAFF.

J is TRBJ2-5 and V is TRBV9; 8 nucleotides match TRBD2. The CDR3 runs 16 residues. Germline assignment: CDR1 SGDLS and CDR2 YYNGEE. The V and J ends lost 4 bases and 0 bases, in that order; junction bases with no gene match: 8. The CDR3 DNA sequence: TGTGCCAGCAGCTCGGGAGGGGGGGACTACCAAGAGACCCAGTACTTC. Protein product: CASSSGGGDYQETQYF. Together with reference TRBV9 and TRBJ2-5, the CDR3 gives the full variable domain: DSGVTQTPKHLITATGQRVTLRCSPRSGDLSVYWYQQSLDQGLQFLIQYYNGEERAKGNILERFSAQQFPDLHSELNLSSLELGDSALYFCASSSGGGDYQETQYFGPGTRLLVL.

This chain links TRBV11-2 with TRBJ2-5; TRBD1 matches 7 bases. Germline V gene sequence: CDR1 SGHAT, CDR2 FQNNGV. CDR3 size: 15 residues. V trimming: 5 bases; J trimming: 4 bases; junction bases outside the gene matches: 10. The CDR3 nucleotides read TGTGCCAGCAGCCAGGATACAGGGGAAGGAGAGACCCAGTACTTC. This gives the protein CASSQDTGEGETQYF. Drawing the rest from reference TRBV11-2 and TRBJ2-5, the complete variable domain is EAGVAQSPRYKIIEKRQSVAFWCNPISGHATLYWYQQILGQGPKLLIQFQNNGVVDDSQLPKDRFSAERLKGVDSTLKIQPAKLEDSAVYLCASSQDTGEGETQYFGPGTRLLVL.

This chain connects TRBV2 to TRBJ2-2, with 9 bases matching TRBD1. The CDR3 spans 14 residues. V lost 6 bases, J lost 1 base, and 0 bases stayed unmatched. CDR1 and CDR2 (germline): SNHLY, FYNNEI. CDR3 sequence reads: CASRGQGNTGELFF. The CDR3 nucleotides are TGTGCCAGCAGGGGACAGGGGAACACCGGGGAGCTGTTTTTT.

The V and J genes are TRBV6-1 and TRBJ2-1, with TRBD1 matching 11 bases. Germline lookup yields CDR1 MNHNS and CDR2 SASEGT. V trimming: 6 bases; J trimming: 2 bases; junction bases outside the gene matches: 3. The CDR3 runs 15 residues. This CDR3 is CASSPGQGAYNEQFF. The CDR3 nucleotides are TGTGCCAGCAGCCCGGGACAGGGGGCCTACAATGAGCAGTTCTTC.

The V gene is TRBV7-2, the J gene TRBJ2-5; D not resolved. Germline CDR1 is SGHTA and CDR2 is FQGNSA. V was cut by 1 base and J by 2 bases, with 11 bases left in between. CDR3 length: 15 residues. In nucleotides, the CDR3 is TGTGCCAGCAGCTTAGGGACGCAATTACAAGAGACCCAGTACTTC. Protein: CASSLGTQLQETQYF.

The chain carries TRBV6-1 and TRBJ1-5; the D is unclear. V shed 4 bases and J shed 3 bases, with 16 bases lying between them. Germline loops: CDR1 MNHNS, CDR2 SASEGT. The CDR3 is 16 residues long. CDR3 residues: CASSVAVSLPNQPQHF. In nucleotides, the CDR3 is TGTGCCAGCAGTGTCGCGGTTAGTCTCCCCAATCAGCCCCAGCATTTT.

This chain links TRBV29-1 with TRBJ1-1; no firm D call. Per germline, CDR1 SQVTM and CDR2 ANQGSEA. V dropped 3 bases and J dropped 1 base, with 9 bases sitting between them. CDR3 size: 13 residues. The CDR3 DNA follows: TGCAGCGTTGAGAAGGGTTCGAACACTGAAGCTTTCTTT. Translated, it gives CSVEKGSNTEAFF.

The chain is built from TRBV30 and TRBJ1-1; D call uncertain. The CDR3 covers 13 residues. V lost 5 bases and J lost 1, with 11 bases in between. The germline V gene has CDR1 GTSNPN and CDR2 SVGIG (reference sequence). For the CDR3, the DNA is TGTGCCTGGGACCTCCTTAAGAACACTGAAGCTTTCTTT. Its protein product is CAWDLLKNTEAFF. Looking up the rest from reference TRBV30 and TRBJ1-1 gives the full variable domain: SQTIHQWPATLVQPVGSPLSLECTVEGTSNPNLYWYRQAAGRGLQLLFYSVGIGQISSEVPQNLSASRPQDRQFILSSKKLLLSDSGFYLCAWDLLKNTEAFFGQGTRLTVV.

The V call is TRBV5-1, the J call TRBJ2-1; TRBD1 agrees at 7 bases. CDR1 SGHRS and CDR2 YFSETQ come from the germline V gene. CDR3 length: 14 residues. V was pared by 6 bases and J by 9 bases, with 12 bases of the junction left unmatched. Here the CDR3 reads CASTPTDRSSEQFF. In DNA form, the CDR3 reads TGCGCCAGCACTCCAACGGACAGGTCTAGTGAGCAGTTCTTC.

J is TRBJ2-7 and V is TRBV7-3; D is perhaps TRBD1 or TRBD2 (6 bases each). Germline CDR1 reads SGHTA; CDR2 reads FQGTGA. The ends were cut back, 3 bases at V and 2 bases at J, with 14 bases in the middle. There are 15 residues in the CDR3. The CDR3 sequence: CASSLGHSGAYEQYF. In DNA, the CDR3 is TGTGCCAGCAGCTTGGGACATTCGGGGGCCTACGAGCAGTACTTC.

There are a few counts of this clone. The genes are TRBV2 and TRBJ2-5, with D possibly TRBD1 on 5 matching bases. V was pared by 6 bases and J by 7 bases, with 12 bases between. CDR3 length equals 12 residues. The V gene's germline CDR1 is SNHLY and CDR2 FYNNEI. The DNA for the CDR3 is TGTGCCAGCAGCCTGAACACAGGGACCCAGTACTTC. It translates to CASSLNTGTQYF. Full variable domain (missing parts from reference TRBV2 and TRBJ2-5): EPEVTQTPSHQVTQMGQEVILRCVPISNHLYFYWYRQILGQKVEFLVSFYNNEISEKSEIFDDQFSVERPDGSNFTLKIRSTKLEDSAMYFCASSLNTGTQYFGPGTRLLVL.

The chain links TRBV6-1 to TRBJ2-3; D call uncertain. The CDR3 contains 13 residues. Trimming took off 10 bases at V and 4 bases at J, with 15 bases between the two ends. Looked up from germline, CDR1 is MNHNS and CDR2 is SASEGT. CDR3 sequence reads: CATPDWGSDTQYF. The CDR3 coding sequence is TGTGCCACCCCCGACTGGGGATCAGATACGCAGTATTTT.

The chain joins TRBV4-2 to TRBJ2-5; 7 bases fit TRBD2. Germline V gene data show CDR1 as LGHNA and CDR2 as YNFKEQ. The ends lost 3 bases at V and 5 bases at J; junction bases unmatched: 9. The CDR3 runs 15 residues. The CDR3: CASSQVGGRDETQYF. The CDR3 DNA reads TGTGCCAGCAGCCAGGTGGGGGGGAGGGATGAGACCCAGTACTTC.

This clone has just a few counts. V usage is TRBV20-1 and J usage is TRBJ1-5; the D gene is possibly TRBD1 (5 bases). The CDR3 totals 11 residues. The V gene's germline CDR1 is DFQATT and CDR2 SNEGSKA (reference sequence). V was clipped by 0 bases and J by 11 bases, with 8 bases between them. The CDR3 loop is CSARDQGAQHF. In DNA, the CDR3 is TGCAGTGCTAGAGATCAAGGGGCCCAGCATTTT.

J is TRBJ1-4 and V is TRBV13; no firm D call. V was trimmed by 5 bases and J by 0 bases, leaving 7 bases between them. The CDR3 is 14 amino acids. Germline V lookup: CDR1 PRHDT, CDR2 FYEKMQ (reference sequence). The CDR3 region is CASSHTATNEKLFF. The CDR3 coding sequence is TGTGCCAGCAGCCACACGGCAACTAATGAAAAACTGTTTTTT. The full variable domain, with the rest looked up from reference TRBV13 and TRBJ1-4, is AAGVIQSPRHLIKEKRETATLKCYPIPRHDTVYWYQQGPGQDPQFLISFYEKMQSDKGSIPDRFSAQQFSDYHSELNMSSLELGDSALYFCASSHTATNEKLFFGSGTQLSVL.

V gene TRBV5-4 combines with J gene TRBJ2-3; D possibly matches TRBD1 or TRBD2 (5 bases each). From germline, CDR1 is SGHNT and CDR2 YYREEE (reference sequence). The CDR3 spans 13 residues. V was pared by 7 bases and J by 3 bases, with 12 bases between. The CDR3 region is CASGGQGTDTQYF. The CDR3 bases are TGTGCCAGCGGAGGCCAGGGTACAGATACGCAGTATTTT. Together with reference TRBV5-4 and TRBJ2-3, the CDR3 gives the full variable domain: ETGVTQSPTHLIKTRGQQVTLRCSSQSGHNTVSWYQQALGQGPQFIFQYYREEENGRGNFPPRFSGLQFPNYSSELNVNALELDDSALYLCASGGQGTDTQYFGPGTRLTVL.

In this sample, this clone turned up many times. The CDR3 region is CASARGGSTEAFF. CDR3 bases: TGCGCCAGCGCCCGAGGGGGTTCCACTGAAGCTTTCTTT. V and J are TRBV5-1 and TRBJ1-1; D may be TRBD1 (6 bases). The CDR3 contains 13 residues. V dropped 7 bases and J dropped 4 bases, with 14 bases sitting between them. Germline loops: CDR1 SGHRS, CDR2 YFSETQ. The variable domain in full, with the rest retrieved from reference TRBV5-1 and TRBJ1-1, is KAGVTQTPRYLIKTRGQQVTLSCSPISGHRSVSWYQQTPGQGLQFLFEYFSETQRNKGNFPGRFSGRQFSNSRSEMNVSTLELGDSALYLCASARGGSTEAFFGQGTRLTVV.

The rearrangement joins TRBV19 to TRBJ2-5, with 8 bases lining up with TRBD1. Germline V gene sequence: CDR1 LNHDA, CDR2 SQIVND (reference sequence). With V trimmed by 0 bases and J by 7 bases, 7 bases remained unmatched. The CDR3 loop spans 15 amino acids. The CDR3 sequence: CASSIDGRGLGTQYF. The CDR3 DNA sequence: TGTGCCAGTAGTATAGATGGCAGGGGGCTAGGGACCCAGTACTTC.

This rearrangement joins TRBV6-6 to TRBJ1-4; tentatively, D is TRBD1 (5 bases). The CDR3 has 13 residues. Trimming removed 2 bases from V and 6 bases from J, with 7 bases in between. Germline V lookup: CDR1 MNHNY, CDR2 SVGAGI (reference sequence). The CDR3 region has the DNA TGTGCCAGCAGTTACAGGGACTATGAAAAACTGTTTTTT. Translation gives CASSYRDYEKLFF.

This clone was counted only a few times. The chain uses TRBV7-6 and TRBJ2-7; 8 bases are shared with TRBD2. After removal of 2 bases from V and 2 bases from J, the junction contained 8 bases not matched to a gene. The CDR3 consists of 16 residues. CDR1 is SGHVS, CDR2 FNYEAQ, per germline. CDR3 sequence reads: CASSLLGGGTTYEQYF. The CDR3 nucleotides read TGTGCCAGCAGCTTATTGGGCGGGGGGACTACCTACGAGCAGTACTTC. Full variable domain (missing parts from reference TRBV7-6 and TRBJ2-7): GAGVSQSPRYKVTKRGQDVALRCDPISGHVSLYWYRQALGQGPEFLTYFNYEAQQDKSGLPNDRFSAERPEGSISTLTIQRTEQRDSAMYRCASSLLGGGTTYEQYFGPGTRLTVT.

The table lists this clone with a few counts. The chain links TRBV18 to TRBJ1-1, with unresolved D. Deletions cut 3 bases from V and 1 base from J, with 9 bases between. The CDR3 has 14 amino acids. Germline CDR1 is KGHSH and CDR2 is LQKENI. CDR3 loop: CASSPTLGNTEAFF. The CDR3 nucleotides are TGTGCCAGCTCACCGACCTTGGGGAACACTGAAGCTTTCTTT.

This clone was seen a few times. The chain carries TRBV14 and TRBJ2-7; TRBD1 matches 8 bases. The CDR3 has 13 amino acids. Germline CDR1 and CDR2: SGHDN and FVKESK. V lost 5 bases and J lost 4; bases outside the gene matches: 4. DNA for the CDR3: TGTGCCAGCAGCTTGGGACAGGTGTACGAGCAGTACTTC. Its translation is CASSLGQVYEQYF. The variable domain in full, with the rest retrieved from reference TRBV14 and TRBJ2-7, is EAGVTQFPSHSVIEKGQTVTLRCDPISGHDNLYWYRRVMGKEIKFLLHFVKESKQDESGMPNNRFLAERTGGTYSTLKVQPAELEDSGVYFCASSLGQVYEQYFGPGTRLTVT.